This T cell receptor beta chain was recovered during a study of blood T cell repertoires in COVID-19. Trimming removed 0 bases from V and 4 bases from J; junction bases left unmatched: 5. The CDR3 is 16 residues long. CDR1 is SGHKS, CDR2 YYEKEE, per germline (reference sequence). Method: immunoSEQ multiplex PCR; TCRdb's copy keeps in-frame clones and lacks some. The repertoire holds hundreds of thousands of clones, approximately 90% seen once, with less than 3.5% in the top ten. The sample taken for sequencing was peripheral blood. The chain joins TRBV5-5 to TRBJ2-2; 8 bases align to TRBD2. This TCR was recovered from a woman aged 18-35 years who had recovered from COVID-19. The chain's CDR3 is CASSLGLAGSTGELFF. The CDR3 DNA is TGTGCCAGCAGCTTGGGGCTAGCGGGCAGCACCGGGGAGCTGTTTTTT.